This T cell receptor (beta chain) was sequenced in a study of control samples from healthy donors and cancer patients. Data came from immunoSEQ multiplex PCR; TCRdb stores just in-frame clones and leaves some out. The data show approximately 94,000 clones, approximately 84% seen once. This CDR3 spans 18 amino acids. Looked up from germline, CDR1 is SNHLY and CDR2 is FYNNEI. V was clipped by 4 bases and J by 2 bases; unmatched bases: 11. The origin of this receptor is a man between 65 and 79 years old with lung cancer. Sequenced: PBMCs. The chain combines TRBV2 with TRBJ2-1; 10 bases align to TRBD2. CDR3 protein: CASSAPGLATFPYNEQFF. The CDR3 bases are TGTGCCAGCAGTGCGCCGGGACTAGCGACCTTTCCCTACAATGAGCAGTTCTTC.